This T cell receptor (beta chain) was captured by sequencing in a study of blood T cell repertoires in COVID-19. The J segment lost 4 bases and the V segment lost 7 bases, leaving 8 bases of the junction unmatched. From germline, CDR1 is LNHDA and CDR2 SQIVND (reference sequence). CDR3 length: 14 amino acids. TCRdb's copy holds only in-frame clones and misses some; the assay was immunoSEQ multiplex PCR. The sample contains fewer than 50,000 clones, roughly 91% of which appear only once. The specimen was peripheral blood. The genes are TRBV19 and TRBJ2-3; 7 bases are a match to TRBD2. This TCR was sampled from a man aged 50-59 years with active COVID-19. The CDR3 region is CASTKREGADTQYF. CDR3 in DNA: TGTGCCAGTACCAAAAGGGAGGGAGCAGATACGCAGTATTTT.